The source of this T cell receptor beta chain is a study of PD-1 blockade in classical Hodgkin lymphoma. Notes on the study in general: By cycle point C4D1, TCR diversity had risen significantly in CD4+ cells (but not CD8+ cells). As was reported, newly diagnosed patients showed lower baseline TCR diversity than healthy donors did.

The protocol was immunoSEQ multiplex PCR, while the TCRdb copy is restricted to in-frame clones and leaves out a portion. The sample carries 6,000 to 10,000 clones, around 82% recorded once. Noted time point: cycle 4 day 1 (C4D1), after more than five weeks of nivolumab. Relapse after autologous stem cell transplantation occurred in every patient, and brentuximab vedotin exposure varied. V was shortened by 5 bases and J by 8 bases, with 12 bases between the two germline ends. The CDR3 has 13 amino acids. In germline, CDR1 is SGHVS, CDR2 FNYEAQ. On this clone: Antigen specificity is unknown.

The receptor comes from a human donor with classical Hodgkin lymphoma. The starting material was peripheral blood mononuclear cells (PBMCs), obtained before the fourth cycle of nivolumab. The chain links TRBV7-6 to TRBJ1-4, with D possibly being TRBD1 (5 bases). The CDR3, as DNA: TGTGCCAGCAGCCCCGGGGGGGTAGAAAAACTGTTTTTT. Translating gives CASSPGGVEKLFF.